These 27 T cell receptor beta chains share one sample of origin, sequenced in a study of vaccination and CD4 T cells after COVID-19. No antigens are known for them. Treatment noted: roughly ten-day PBMC culture with coronavirus spike peptide pools or control peptides (ViraFEST assay). During the years 2011-2018, before the COVID-19 pandemic, the unexposed donor's CD4+ T cells were collected. Sequenced with the Oncomine TCR Beta short-read assay was DNA taken from cultured CD4+ T cells. Each CDR3 protein gets one entry after TCRdb re-called the PCR reads with MiXCR. Seen here are over 2,000 distinct CDR3 sequences, less than 45% observed once, and the top ten hold around 79%. Sample: CD4+ T cells from blood, cultured in vitro. The receptors originated from a human donor in good health.

Only a few counts were recorded for this clonotype. The V and J genes are TRBV6-5 and TRBJ2-3; TRBD2 matches at 11 bases. The CDR3 covers 19 residues. Germline trimming cut 0 bases from V and 2 bases from J; bases unmatched to any gene: 10. CDR1 MNHEY and CDR2 SVGAGI come from the germline V gene. The CDR3 region has the DNA TGTGCCAGCAGTTACTCGATGGGCGCTAGCGGGGGGACCACAGATACGCAGTATTTT. Protein: CASSYSMGASGGTTDTQYF.

This clonotype has just a few counts. CDR3 in DNA: TGTGCCAGCAGTATCCGGACTAGCGGGCTGCAAGAGACCCAGTACTTC. It specifies CASSIRTSGLQETQYF. The chain combines TRBV6-2 or TRBV6-3 with TRBJ2-5; TRBD2 matches 11 bases. Germline trimming cut 5 bases from V and 2 bases from J; bases unmatched to any gene: 7. This CDR3 spans 16 amino acids. From germline, CDR1 is MNHEY and CDR2 SVGEGT.

The rearrangement links TRBV4-1 to TRBJ1-6; D is undetermined. This CDR3 spans 16 amino acids. V was pared by 4 bases and J by 9 bases, with 19 bases between. Germline V gives CDR1 MGHRA, CDR2 YSYEKL. CDR3: CASSPAWTVNGSPLHF. DNA for the CDR3: TGCGCCAGCAGCCCGGCTTGGACGGTTAATGGTTCACCCCTCCACTTT.

This clonotype was detected only a few times. V usage is TRBV2 and J usage is TRBJ2-5; no firm D call. The CDR3 has 13 amino acids. V shed 4 bases and J shed 5 bases, with 11 bases lying between them. Looked up from germline, CDR1 is SNHLY and CDR2 is FYNNEI. CDR3 in DNA: TGTGCCAGCAGTGGAAATACCGGGGAGACCCAGTACTTC. It specifies CASSGNTGETQYF.

The CDR3 loop reads CAWSRFQGAAGRNTIYF. The CDR3 DNA is TGTGCCTGGAGTAGGTTCCAGGGGGCCGCGGGGAGAAACACCATATATTTT. The V gene is TRBV30, the J gene TRBJ1-3; TRBD1 aligns across 8 bases. Germline V gene data show CDR1 as GTSNPN and CDR2 as SVGIG (reference sequence). Trimming cost V 2 bases and J 5 bases; bases outside gene matches: 14. The CDR3 loop spans 17 amino acids. The full variable domain, rest sourced from reference TRBV30 and TRBJ1-3, is SQTIHQWPATLVQPVGSPLSLECTVEGTSNPNLYWYRQAAGRGLQLLFYSVGIGQISSEVPQNLSASRPQDRQFILSSKKLLLSDSGFYLCAWSRFQGAAGRNTIYFGEGSWLTVV.

The chain employs TRBV20-1 and TRBJ2-4; D ambiguous. CDR3 length equals 13 residues. V was cut by 3 bases and J by 3 bases, with 9 bases left in between. Germline V gene data show CDR1 as DFQATT and CDR2 as SNEGSKA (reference sequence). The CDR3 here is CSASNLRKNIQYF. CDR3 DNA sequence: TGCAGTGCTAGTAACTTACGCAAAAACATTCAGTACTTC.

This clonotype has only a few counts. The chain recombines TRBV5-8 with TRBJ1-1; perhaps TRBD1 as D (5 bases). CDR3 size: 13 residues. Germline CDR1 SGHTS, CDR2 YDEGEE. The germline V and J ends were trimmed by 6 bases and 0 bases, with 9 bases remaining between them. DNA of the CDR3: TGTGCCAGCACCCACAGGTTGAACACTGAAGCTTTCTTT. Translation gives CASTHRLNTEAFF.

The chain joins TRBV6-5 to TRBJ1-1; D gene ambiguous. The CDR3 has 14 residues. Trimming shortened V by 2 bases and J by 6 bases, and 13 bases separated the two germline ends. Germline CDR1 MNHEY, CDR2 SVGAGI. The chain's CDR3 is CASSYSPRTAEAFF. CDR3 nucleotides: TGTGCCAGCAGTTACAGTCCCCGGACGGCTGAAGCTTTCTTT.

In its sample, this clonotype was seen a few times. The chain has TRBV27 and TRBJ2-7; 12 positions agree with TRBD2. CDR1 and CDR2 from the germline V gene are MNHEY and SMNVEV (reference sequence). The CDR3 extends over 15 amino acids. V lost 6 bases, J lost 0 bases, and 3 bases stayed unmatched. The CDR3 DNA reads TGTGCCAGCAGACGACTAGCGGGGGACTCCTACGAGCAGTACTTC. Amino acids: CASRRLAGDSYEQYF.

The rearrangement joins TRBV6-1 to TRBJ2-3; D unclear. From germline, CDR1 is MNHNS and CDR2 SASEGT. CDR3 size: 14 residues. Trimming stripped 6 bases from V and 0 bases from J, with 10 bases between. CDR3 sequence reads: CASSETSSTDTQYF. The CDR3, as DNA: TGTGCCAGCAGCGAAACATCTAGCACAGATACGCAGTATTTT.

The J gene is TRBJ2-7, the V gene TRBV20-1; D unclear. With 3 bases removed from V and 0 bases from J, the gap between germline ends came to 6 bases. CDR3 size: 12 residues. Germline CDR1 and CDR2: DFQATT and SNEGSKA (reference sequence). CDR3 in amino acids: CSASRHSYEQYF. CDR3 DNA sequence: TGCAGTGCTAGTCGACACTCCTACGAGCAGTACTTC.

This clonotype was picked up a small number of times. The rearrangement links TRBV2 to TRBJ2-7, with 8 bases aligning to TRBD1. Germline trimming cut 3 bases from V and 6 bases from J; bases unmatched to any gene: 4. CDR1 is SNHLY, CDR2 FYNNEI, per germline. CDR3 length: 13 amino acids. The CDR3 is CASSDRQGSEQYF. The CDR3 nucleotides read TGTGCCAGCAGTGACCGACAGGGGTCCGAGCAGTACTTC.

Here the CDR3 DNA reads TGTGCCAGCAGCTTGGCCTTAACGGAGCGGGGAGCAGATACGCAGTATTTT. Translating it yields CASSLALTERGADTQYF. This rearrangement joins TRBV5-4 to TRBJ2-3, with 7 bases that match TRBD2. CDR3 length equals 17 residues. From germline, CDR1 is SGHNT and CDR2 YYREEE (reference sequence). V gave up 0 bases and J gave up 4 bases; unmatched junction bases: 11.

This clonotype turned up a few times. The chain uses TRBV10-3 and TRBJ1-2, with TRBD1 matching over 7 bases. This CDR3 comprises 15 residues. The trim removed 5 bases at V and 2 bases at J, leaving 8 bases unmatched. Germline V gene sequence: CDR1 ENHRY, CDR2 SYGVKD. As DNA, the CDR3 is TGTGCCATCAGTAGGGGACAGATGACGAACTATGGCTACACCTTC. Translating it yields CAISRGQMTNYGYTF.

This clonotype was observed a handful of times. The gene calls are TRBV20-1 and TRBJ2-4; a possible D gene is TRBD2 (7 bases). CDR1 DFQATT and CDR2 SNEGSKA come from the germline V gene (reference sequence). Trimming took off 5 bases at V and 6 bases at J, with 17 bases between the two ends. CDR3 length: 14 amino acids. CDR3 region: CSAPLGRGANIQYF. The CDR3 nucleotides read TGCAGTGCTCCCCTCGGTCGGGGGGCAAACATTCAGTACTTC.

The chain uses TRBV28 and TRBJ2-5; D unresolved. Germline CDR1 reads MDHEN; CDR2 reads SYDVKM. The CDR3 spans 12 residues. Trimming removed 2 bases from V and 4 bases from J, with 5 bases in between. CDR3: CASSLRVETQYF. The CDR3 coding sequence is TGTGCCAGCAGTTTAAGAGTAGAGACCCAGTACTTC.

V gene TRBV19 combines with J gene TRBJ1-1; the D is unclear. This CDR3 region has 13 residues. V was trimmed by 3 bases and J by 6 bases, leaving 11 bases between them. CDR1 and CDR2 (germline): LNHDA, SQIVND (reference sequence). CDR3 sequence: CASSIWGGPEAFF. As DNA, the CDR3 is TGTGCCAGTAGTATTTGGGGAGGTCCTGAAGCTTTCTTT.

The chain couples TRBV6-1 to TRBJ2-1, with D perhaps matching TRBD2 (5 bases). V dropped 7 bases and J dropped 7 bases, with 14 bases sitting between them. Germline assignment: CDR1 MNHNS and CDR2 SASEGT. CDR3 length equals 13 residues. This CDR3 is CASTVGAPNEQFF. The CDR3 DNA sequence: TGTGCCAGCACGGTGGGAGCACCAAATGAGCAGTTCTTC.

This clonotype was recorded a few times. This chain links TRBV7-9 with TRBJ2-7, with 9 nucleotides matching TRBD1. V trimming: 2 bases; J trimming: 4 bases; junction bases outside the gene matches: 6. Germline V gene data show CDR1 as SEHNR and CDR2 as FQNEAQ (reference sequence). CDR3 length equals 15 residues. In DNA form, the CDR3 reads TGTGCCAGCAGCTTAACGGGACAGGGTATTTACGAGCAGTACTTC. Translation: CASSLTGQGIYEQYF.

The chain carries TRBV10-3 and TRBJ1-2; TRBD1 aligns across 12 bases. Germline V lookup: CDR1 ENHRY, CDR2 SYGVKD. CDR3 length: 16 amino acids. Trimming removed 3 bases from V and 2 bases from J; junction bases left unmatched: 4. CDR3 protein: CAISEAGQGANYGYTF. The CDR3 coding sequence is TGTGCCATCAGTGAAGCGGGACAGGGGGCGAACTATGGCTACACCTTC.

This clonotype was seen a handful of times. This chain joins TRBV7-2 and TRBJ2-7; no definite D call. The V gene lost 5 bases and the J gene lost 3 bases, with 11 bases spanning the gap. Germline V gene lookup returns CDR1 SGHTA and CDR2 FQGNSA. CDR3 size: 13 residues. In DNA form, the CDR3 reads TGTGCCAGCAGCCCGACGGTAGGCTACGAGCAGTACTTC. It specifies CASSPTVGYEQYF.

This clonotype was counted only a few times. This chain joins TRBV12-3 or TRBV12-4 and TRBJ1-2; D remains unclear. Deletions cut 3 bases from V and 6 bases from J, with 11 bases between. This CDR3 contains 13 residues. The CDR3 loop reads CASSLLYGDGYTF. The DNA of the CDR3 is TGTGCCAGCAGTTTGTTATATGGGGATGGCTACACCTTC.

The V and J genes are TRBV24-1 and TRBJ2-5; 11 bases map to TRBD2. The V segment lost 3 bases and the J segment 4 bases; nucleotides outside the gene matches: 9. Germline V gives CDR1 KGHDR, CDR2 SFDVKD. This CDR3 is 17 amino acids long. The CDR3 reads CATSDRLAGGGGETQYF. CDR3 nucleotides: TGTGCCACCAGTGATCGTCTAGCGGGGGGCGGGGGAGAGACCCAGTACTTC.

The chain employs TRBV19 and TRBJ2-7, with 7 positions matching TRBD1. The V segment lost 5 bases and the J segment 1 base; nucleotides outside the gene matches: 8. The length of the CDR3 is 15 residues. CDR1 is LNHDA, CDR2 SQIVND, per germline (reference sequence). CDR3 bases: TGTGCCAGTAGTCCACTCGGACAGGAATCCTACGAGCAGTACTTC. Translation: CASSPLGQESYEQYF.

This clonotype appeared a single time. The chain has TRBV20-1 and TRBJ2-5, with TRBD1 as a possible D gene (5 bases). V lost 3 bases and J lost 5, with 19 bases in between. Germline lookup yields CDR1 DFQATT and CDR2 SNEGSKA (reference sequence). This CDR3 spans 15 amino acids. The CDR3 sequence: CSASSNPGPTETQYF. DNA of the CDR3: TGCAGTGCTAGTTCTAATCCAGGGCCAACGGAGACCCAGTACTTC.

This clonotype was seen a handful of times. This chain joins TRBV10-3 and TRBJ2-7; D not certain. The CDR3 covers 12 residues. Germline lookup yields CDR1 ENHRY and CDR2 SYGVKD. V was clipped by 10 bases and J by 1 base, with 11 bases between them. The CDR3 DNA follows: TGTGCCACGGCCTTTGGGTCCTACGAGCAGTACTTC. Amino acids: CATAFGSYEQYF.

The rearrangement uses TRBV18 and TRBJ2-1; D is perhaps TRBD1 (6 bases). The CDR3 has 14 amino acids. Per the germline V gene, CDR1 is KGHSH and CDR2 is LQKENI. V was clipped by 4 bases and J by 5 bases, with 12 bases between them. The CDR3 is CASSLRQADNEQFF. The DNA of the CDR3 is TGTGCCAGCTCACTCCGACAGGCGGACAATGAGCAGTTCTTC.